This is a list of T cell receptor beta chains from one sample in a study of cytomegalovirus exposure and HLA in healthy donors. Profiled with immunoSEQ multiplex PCR; TCRdb holds only in-frame clones, not every one. This sample's table reports 150,000 to 200,000 clones. Input material: PBMCs. All receptors derive from a man younger than 40 in good health and CMV-seronegative. CDR3s include the opening cysteine and the closing phenylalanine or tryptophan. D genes are given only for firm matches.

TGCGCCAGCAGCTTGGTTACAGGATCGGGCTACGAGCAGTACTTC	CASSLVTGSGYEQYF	NA	TRBV5-1	TRBJ2-7
TGTGCCAGCAGCTCTCAGGGGATAAACGAGCAGTACTTC	CASSSQGINEQYF	NA	TRBV5-4	TRBJ2-7
TGTGCCAGCAGGCCGGACAAGAACTATGGCTACACCTTC	CASRPDKNYGYTF	NA	TRBV7-3	TRBJ1-2
TGCGCCAGCAGCTTGGGGGACAGAAACAATGAGCAGTTCTTC	CASSLGDRNNEQFF	TRBD1	TRBV5-1	TRBJ2-1
TGTGCCAGCAGCTACTATACAAGAGAGCAGTTCTTC	CASSYYTREQFF	NA	TRBV7-9	TRBJ2-1
TGTGCCAGCAGCGTAGACCTAAACTATGGCTACACCTTC	CASSVDLNYGYTF	NA	TRBV9	TRBJ1-2
TGTGCCAGCAGTTTTTACGGAGTCGGGCAGCCCCAGCATTTT	CASSFYGVGQPQHF	NA	TRBV27	TRBJ1-5
TGTGCCAGCAGTCAACGGACACCAAATAGCTCCTACGAGCAGTACTTC	CASSQRTPNSSYEQYF	NA	TRBV28	TRBJ2-7
TGTGCCAGTAGATCTCGGACTAGCGCGAACGTCTACAATGAGCAGTTCTTC	CASRSRTSANVYNEQFF	TRBD2	TRBV19	TRBJ2-1
TGTGCCAGCAAATCCAGGGACAGGGACACTGAAGCTTTCTTT	CASKSRDRDTEAFF	TRBD1	TRBV5-4	TRBJ1-1
TGTGCCAGCAGCTTAGGAGGGCAGCAGTACTTC	CASSLGGQQYF	NA	TRBV7-2	TRBJ2-7
TGTGCCAGCAGCTTAGATCTTTTGTGGACTAGCGGGATCCACGAGCAGTACTTC	CASSLDLLWTSGIHEQYF	TRBD2	TRBV11-3	TRBJ2-7
TGTGCCAGCAGCCAAGTGGGCGGACTCAGCTCCTACAATGAGCAGTTCTTC	CASSQVGGLSSYNEQFF	NA	TRBV4-2	TRBJ2-1
TGCAGCGTTAGAGGGAGGAGGGATGAGCAGTTCTTC	CSVRGRRDEQFF	NA	TRBV29-1	TRBJ2-1
TGCGCCAGCAGCCACCTGACAGGGTTTCAGTACGAGCAGTACTTC	CASSHLTGFQYEQYF	TRBD1	TRBV4-3	TRBJ2-7
TGTGCCAGCAGCTTTGGAGGGGGCAAAAACTACGAGCAGTACTTC	CASSFGGGKNYEQYF	NA	TRBV7-6	TRBJ2-7
TGTGCCAGCAGTGGTTACAACAGGGGGGGAACTGAAGCTTTCTTT	CASSGYNRGGTEAFF	TRBD1	TRBV6-1	TRBJ1-1
TGCGCCAGCAGCCAGACAGGGGTGAACACTGAAGCTTTCTTT	CASSQTGVNTEAFF	TRBD1	TRBV4-3	TRBJ1-1
TGTGCCAGCAGTAAGGGGGAGGGACAGGGTCCCTACGAGCAGTACTTC	CASSKGEGQGPYEQYF	TRBD1	TRBV28	TRBJ2-7
TGCAGCGTTGAAGCCCAGGACAGGGGGCTTGGCTACACCTTC	CSVEAQDRGLGYTF	TRBD1	TRBV29-1	TRBJ1-2
TGTGCCAGCAGCTATGGTAGTTCCTACGAGCAGTACTTC	CASSYGSSYEQYF	NA	TRBV7-9	TRBJ2-7
TGTGCCAGCAGCCAGGGCCATGGCGAAGAGACCCAGTACTTC	CASSQGHGEETQYF	NA	TRBV4-2	TRBJ2-5
TGTGCCAGCTCCGAGAACCGACAGGGCAGCAATCAGCCCCAGCATTTT	CASSENRQGSNQPQHF	TRBD1	TRBV18	TRBJ1-5
TGTGCCATCAGTGACTCGAACACAGTGAACACTGAAGCTTTCTTT	CAISDSNTVNTEAFF	NA	TRBV10-3	TRBJ1-1
TGTGCCAGCAGCTTGAAGACAGGGGAAGATACGCAGTATTTT	CASSLKTGEDTQYF	TRBD1	TRBV5-4	TRBJ2-3
TGTGCCAGCAGCACCGACAGAGATCAGCCCCAGCATTTT	CASSTDRDQPQHF	NA	TRBV7-8	TRBJ1-5
TGTGCCAGCTCACCCCTGGGACTAGCGGGAGGAGAGACCCAGTACTTC	CASSPLGLAGGETQYF	TRBD2	TRBV18	TRBJ2-5
TGTGCCAGCAGCAGGGACAGGGAAAATTCACCCCTCCACTTT	CASSRDRENSPLHF	TRBD1	TRBV2	TRBJ1-6
TGTGCTAGTGGTTTGGCGTGGACAGGGGGCCGGTACAATGAGCAGTTCTTC	CASGLAWTGGRYNEQFF	TRBD1	TRBV12-5	TRBJ2-1
TGTGCCAGCAGCTTCAGTGCGGGGGCTTTTGAGAACACTGAAGCTTTCTTT	CASSFSAGAFENTEAFF	NA	TRBV7-9	TRBJ1-1
TGTGCCAGCAGTTTAAGGGACAGGAAAGGTCACACTGAAGCTTTCTTT	CASSLRDRKGHTEAFF	TRBD1	TRBV27	TRBJ1-1
TGCGCCAGCAGCTCGGAGGCGGTGGTGGAGTACGAGCAGTACTTC	CASSSEAVVEYEQYF	NA	TRBV5-1	TRBJ2-7
TGTGCCACCCAAAACGCCTGGGACTTACCCTACAATGAGCAGTTCTTC	CATQNAWDLPYNEQFF	NA	TRBV19	TRBJ2-1
TGTGCCAGCAGCTTGGGCACCGGGACAGGGTACTACAATGAGCAGTTCTTC	CASSLGTGTGYYNEQFF	TRBD1	TRBV5-4	TRBJ2-1